This T cell receptor beta chain was observed in a study of blood T cells in healthy people across ages. Overall study results and limits: Measured against age, TCR beta diversity per million T cells decreased in a roughly linear manner.

Trimming pared 4 bases from V and 0 bases from J, leaving 10 bases between. The CDR3 has 14 residues. CDR1 is SQVTM, CDR2 ANQGSEA, per germline. This clonotype was picked up a small number of times. The target antigen is unknown. A second about 6 to 12 cycle PCR used barcoded and J-beta primers. TCRdb re-derived calls from the 5' RACE reads in MiXCR, one entry per CDR3 protein. The sample holds about 680,000 distinct CDR3 sequences; around 45% are singletons and the top ten take 25% to 35%. The clonotype comes from a woman aged 55-75 years in good health. V gene TRBV29-1 combines with J gene TRBJ2-4, with a weak D call TRBD1 (5 bases). Specimen: blood. The CDR3 protein is CSVARDTAKNIQYF. CDR3 coding DNA: TGCAGCGTTGCCAGGGATACAGCCAAAAACATTCAGTACTTC.